The 13 T cell receptor beta chains given below trace back to one sample, sequenced in a study of multiple sclerosis patients with progressive multifocal leukoencephalopathy (dated by TCRdb to about 2019). Sample time point, as interpreted from the label and publication: 12 to 13 months of natalizumab therapy. The intended sense of this specimen's treatment or condition label: on natalizumab therapy at sampling. The library was prepared using the immunoSEQ multiplex PCR assay. TCRdb obtained this table from immuneACCESS and retained in-frame rearrangements with V and J assigned. These tables miss some clones; where compared with another copy, unresolved V genes account for less than half of the shortfall, and the remainder is unexplained. This sample holds 20,000 to 30,000 clones; 85% to 95% were observed only once. Over 2% of the sample goes to the ten largest clones. Sequencing used PBMCs, obtained from a patient treated with natalizumab. The receptors shown here come from a man aged 25 to 45 with multiple sclerosis.

CDR3 amino acids: CAISESGNYGYTF. CDR3 nucleotide sequence: TGTGCCATCAGTGAGTCCGGTAACTATGGCTACACCTTC. The chain has TRBV10-3 and TRBJ1-2; D gene unclear. The CDR3 loop spans 13 amino acids. V dropped 0 bases and J dropped 1 base, with 3 bases sitting between them. CDR1 and CDR2 (germline): ENHRY, SYGVKD.

The chain is built from TRBV4-1 and TRBJ2-1; the match to TRBD1 covers 9 bases. V shed 1 base and J 9 bases; nucleotides not matched to a gene: 7. The CDR3 consists of 15 residues. CDR1 and CDR2 from the germline V gene are MGHRA and YSYEKL. For the CDR3, the DNA is TGCGCCAGCAGCCAAGTAGGGACAGGGAGGGGTGAGCAGTTCTTC. Protein sequence: CASSQVGTGRGEQFF.

This clone appeared once. The V and J genes are TRBV19 and TRBJ2-5, with D perhaps TRBD1 (6 bases). The germline V gene encodes CDR1 LNHDA and CDR2 SQIVND (reference sequence). V lost 2 bases, J lost 5 bases, and 12 bases lay in between. The CDR3 extends over 14 amino acids. CDR3 region: CASSISRGRETQYF. CDR3 bases: TGTGCCAGTAGTATAAGCAGGGGCCGGGAGACCCAGTACTTC.

The rearrangement links TRBV11-3 to TRBJ2-4; the match to TRBD2 covers 8 bases. Looked up from germline, CDR1 is SGHNT and CDR2 is YENEEA. J was trimmed by 9 bases and V by 5 bases; bases with no gene match: 18. The CDR3 runs 17 residues. The CDR3, as DNA: TGTGCCAGCAGCCCCCCTGGTTGGAGCGGGAGTCGTGGCATTCAGTACTTC. Its translation: CASSPPGWSGSRGIQYF.

V gene TRBV6-5 combines with J gene TRBJ1-2; possible D gene TRBD1, 6 bases. The CDR3 contains 14 residues. Trimming took 8 bases from V and 7 from J, leaving 20 bases between them. The germline gives CDR1 MNHEY, CDR2 SVGAGI. The CDR3 nucleotides read TGTGCCAGCCGGGGGCCCGGGGGGGATGGTGGCTACACCTTC. Protein: CASRGPGGDGGYTF.

This clone occurred once. V is TRBV18 and J is TRBJ2-4, with D unclear. V was clipped by 0 bases and J by 1 base, with 1 base between them. Germline V gene sequence: CDR1 KGHSH, CDR2 LQKENI. This CDR3 region has 13 residues. CDR3: CASSPPAKNIQYF. The CDR3, as DNA: TGTGCCAGCTCACCACCGGCCAAAAACATTCAGTACTTC.

The genes are TRBV29-1 and TRBJ1-1; D is undetermined. Trimming took 4 bases from V and 0 from J, leaving 12 bases between them. The germline V gene has CDR1 SQVTM and CDR2 ANQGSEA. The CDR3 has 14 residues. In DNA, the CDR3 is TGCAGCGTTGCTCCGCATTTAATGAACACTGAAGCTTTCTTT. This codes for CSVAPHLMNTEAFF.

The chain joins TRBV7-6 to TRBJ2-7; D may be TRBD2 (7 bases). Germline V lookup: CDR1 SGHVS, CDR2 FNYEAQ. V was pared by 4 bases and J by 3 bases, with 10 bases between. The CDR3 sequence is 13 residues long. DNA of the CDR3: TGTGCCAGCAGCTCAAGGGGGGGCTACGAGCAGTACTTC. It specifies CASSSRGGYEQYF. Based on the CDR3 plus reference TRBV7-6 and TRBJ2-7, the full variable domain is GAGVSQSPRYKVTKRGQDVALRCDPISGHVSLYWYRQALGQGPEFLTYFNYEAQQDKSGLPNDRFSAERPEGSISTLTIQRTEQRDSAMYRCASSSRGGYEQYFGPGTRLTVT.

The chain links TRBV7-9 to TRBJ1-1, with 9 bases aligning to TRBD1. The V segment lost 5 bases and the J segment 1 base; nucleotides outside the gene matches: 8. CDR3 size: 16 residues. The V gene's germline CDR1 is SEHNR and CDR2 FQNEAQ (reference sequence). In nucleotides, the CDR3 is TGTGCCAGCAGCCCTCGGACAGGGGCCAGGAACACTGAAGCTTTCTTT. Translated: CASSPRTGARNTEAFF.

The V gene is TRBV6-6, the J gene TRBJ2-2; perhaps TRBD2 as D (5 bases). Trimming cost V 10 bases and J 3 bases, with 6 bases left between them. CDR3 length: 11 amino acids. Germline values: CDR1 MNHNY, CDR2 SVGAGI (reference sequence). The CDR3 sequence is CATSYTGELFF. CDR3 DNA: TGTGCCACTAGCTACACCGGGGAGCTGTTTTTT.

Note on this clone: Other nucleotide sequences from this sample produce the same CDR3. The chain has TRBV5-1 and TRBJ2-1, with D possibly being TRBD1 (6 bases). The CDR3 is made up of 15 amino acids. Trimming left V 4 bases short and J 2 bases short, with 13 bases between. From germline, CDR1 is SGHRS and CDR2 YFSETQ. CDR3 sequence reads: CASSPTAGAYNEQFF. The CDR3 bases are TGCGCCAGCAGCCCTACGGCAGGGGCCTACAATGAGCAGTTCTTC.

The V call is TRBV14, the J call TRBJ2-7; the match to TRBD2 covers 10 bases. With 6 bases clipped from V and 3 bases from J, the junction kept 11 bases outside the gene matches. Germline CDR1 reads SGHDN; CDR2 reads FVKESK. The CDR3 is 16 residues long. Here the CDR3 DNA reads TGTGCCAGCAGTAGTCGAATCGGGACTAGCGTCTACGAGCAGTACGTC. It codes for CASSSRIGTSVYEQYV.

The chain has TRBV30 and TRBJ1-2; TRBD1 aligns across 8 bases. Germline loops: CDR1 GTSNPN, CDR2 SVGIG (reference sequence). Germline trimming cut 3 bases from V and 4 bases from J; bases unmatched to any gene: 4. This CDR3 comprises 13 residues. CDR3: CAWRPGQAYGYTF. CDR3 DNA: TGTGCCTGGAGACCGGGACAGGCCTATGGCTACACCTTC.